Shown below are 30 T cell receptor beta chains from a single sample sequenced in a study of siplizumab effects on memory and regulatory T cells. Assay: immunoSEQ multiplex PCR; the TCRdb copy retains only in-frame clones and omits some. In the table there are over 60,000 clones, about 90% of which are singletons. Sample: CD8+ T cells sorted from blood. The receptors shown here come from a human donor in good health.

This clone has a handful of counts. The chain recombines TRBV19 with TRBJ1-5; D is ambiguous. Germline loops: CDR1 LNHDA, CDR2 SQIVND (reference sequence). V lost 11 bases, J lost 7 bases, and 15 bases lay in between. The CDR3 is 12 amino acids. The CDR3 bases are TGTGCCGTTAGGGAGGGTGGACAGCCCCAGCATTTT. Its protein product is CAVREGGQPQHF.

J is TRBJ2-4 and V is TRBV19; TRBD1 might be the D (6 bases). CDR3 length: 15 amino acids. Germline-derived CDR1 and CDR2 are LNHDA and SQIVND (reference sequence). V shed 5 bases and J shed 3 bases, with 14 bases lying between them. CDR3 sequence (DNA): TGTGCCAGTAGTCCACGGACAGCGAACAAAAACATTCAGTACTTC. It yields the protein CASSPRTANKNIQYF.

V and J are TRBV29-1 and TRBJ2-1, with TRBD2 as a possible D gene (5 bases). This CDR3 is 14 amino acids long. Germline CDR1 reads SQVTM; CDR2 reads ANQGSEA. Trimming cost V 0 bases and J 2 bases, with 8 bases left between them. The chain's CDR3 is CSVEEAEAYNEQFF. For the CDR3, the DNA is TGCAGCGTTGAAGAAGCGGAGGCCTACAATGAGCAGTTCTTC.

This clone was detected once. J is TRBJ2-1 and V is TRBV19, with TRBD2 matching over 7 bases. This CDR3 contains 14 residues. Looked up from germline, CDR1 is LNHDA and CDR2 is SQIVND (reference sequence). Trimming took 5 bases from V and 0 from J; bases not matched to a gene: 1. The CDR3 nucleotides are TGTGCCAGTAGTTGGGGGGGCTCCTACAATGAGCAGTTCTTC. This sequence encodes CASSWGGSYNEQFF.

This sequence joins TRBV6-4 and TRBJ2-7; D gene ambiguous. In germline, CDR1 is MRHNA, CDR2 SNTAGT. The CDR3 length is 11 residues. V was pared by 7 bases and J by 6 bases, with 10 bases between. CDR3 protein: CASTPPCEQYF. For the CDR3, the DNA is TGTGCCAGCACCCCCCCCTGCGAGCAGTACTTC.

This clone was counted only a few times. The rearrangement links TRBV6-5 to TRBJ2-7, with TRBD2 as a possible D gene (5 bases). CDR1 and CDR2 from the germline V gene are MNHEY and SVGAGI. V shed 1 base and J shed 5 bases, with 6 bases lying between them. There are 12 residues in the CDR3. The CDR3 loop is CASSYWGDEQYF. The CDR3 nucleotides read TGTGCCAGCAGTTACTGGGGAGACGAGCAGTACTTC.

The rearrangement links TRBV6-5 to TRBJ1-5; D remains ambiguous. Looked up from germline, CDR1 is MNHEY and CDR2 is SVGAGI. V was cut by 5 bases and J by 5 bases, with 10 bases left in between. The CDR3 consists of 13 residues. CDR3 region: CASSLNGDQPQHF. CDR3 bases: TGTGCCAGCAGTCTAAACGGCGATCAGCCCCAGCATTTT.

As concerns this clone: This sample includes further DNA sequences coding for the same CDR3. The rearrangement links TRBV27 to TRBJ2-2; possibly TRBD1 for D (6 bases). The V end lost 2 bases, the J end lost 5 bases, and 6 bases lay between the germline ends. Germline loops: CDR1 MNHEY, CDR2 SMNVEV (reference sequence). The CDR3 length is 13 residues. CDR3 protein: CASSLQGTGELFF. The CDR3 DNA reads TGTGCCAGCAGTTTACAGGGGACCGGGGAGCTGTTTTTT.

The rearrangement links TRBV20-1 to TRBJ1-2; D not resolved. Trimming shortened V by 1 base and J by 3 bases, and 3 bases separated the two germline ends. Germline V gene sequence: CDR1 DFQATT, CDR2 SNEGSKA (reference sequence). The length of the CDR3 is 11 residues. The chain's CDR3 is CSARGDYGYTF. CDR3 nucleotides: TGCAGTGCTAGAGGGGACTATGGCTACACCTTC.

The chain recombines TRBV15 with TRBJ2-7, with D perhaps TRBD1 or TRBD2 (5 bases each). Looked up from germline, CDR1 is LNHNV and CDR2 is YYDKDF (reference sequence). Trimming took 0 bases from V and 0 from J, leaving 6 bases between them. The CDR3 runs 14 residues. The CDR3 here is CATSREGTSYEQYF. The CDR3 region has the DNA TGTGCCACCAGCAGAGAAGGGACCTCCTACGAGCAGTACTTC.

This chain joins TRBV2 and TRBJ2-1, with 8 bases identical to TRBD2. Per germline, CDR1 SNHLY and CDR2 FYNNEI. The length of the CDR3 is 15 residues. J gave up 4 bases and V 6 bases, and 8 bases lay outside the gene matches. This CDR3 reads CASREEAGAYNEQFF. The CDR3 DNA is TGTGCCAGCAGGGAGGAAGCGGGAGCTTACAATGAGCAGTTCTTC. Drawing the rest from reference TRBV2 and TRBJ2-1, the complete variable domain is EPEVTQTPSHQVTQMGQEVILRCVPISNHLYFYWYRQILGQKVEFLVSFYNNEISEKSEIFDDQFSVERPDGSNFTLKIRSTKLEDSAMYFCASREEAGAYNEQFFGPGTRLTVL.

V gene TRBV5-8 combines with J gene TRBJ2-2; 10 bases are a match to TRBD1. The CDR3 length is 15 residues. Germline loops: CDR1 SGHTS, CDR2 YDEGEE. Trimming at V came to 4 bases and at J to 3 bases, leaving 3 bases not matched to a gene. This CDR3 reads CASSPGTGDTGELFF. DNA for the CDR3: TGTGCCAGCAGCCCCGGGACAGGGGACACCGGGGAGCTGTTTTTT.

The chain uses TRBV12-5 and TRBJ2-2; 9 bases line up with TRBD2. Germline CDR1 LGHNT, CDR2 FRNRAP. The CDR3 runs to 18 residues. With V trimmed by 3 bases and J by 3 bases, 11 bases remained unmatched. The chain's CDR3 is CASGFKASGARDTGELFF. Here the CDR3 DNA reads TGTGCTAGTGGTTTCAAGGCTAGCGGGGCAAGGGACACCGGGGAGCTGTTTTTT.

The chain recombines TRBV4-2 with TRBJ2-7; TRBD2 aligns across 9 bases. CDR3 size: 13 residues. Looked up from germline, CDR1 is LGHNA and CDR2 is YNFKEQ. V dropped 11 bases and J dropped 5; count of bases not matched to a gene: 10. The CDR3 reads CASSPGLANEQYF. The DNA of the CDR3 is TGTGCCTCCAGCCCGGGACTAGCTAACGAGCAGTACTTC.

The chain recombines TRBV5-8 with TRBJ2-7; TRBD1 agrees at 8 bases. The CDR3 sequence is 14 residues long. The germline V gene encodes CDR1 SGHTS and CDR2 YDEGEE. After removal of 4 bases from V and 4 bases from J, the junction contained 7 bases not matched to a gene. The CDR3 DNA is TGTGCCAGCAGCCTAGGACAGGGATTTTACGAGCAGTACTTC. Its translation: CASSLGQGFYEQYF.

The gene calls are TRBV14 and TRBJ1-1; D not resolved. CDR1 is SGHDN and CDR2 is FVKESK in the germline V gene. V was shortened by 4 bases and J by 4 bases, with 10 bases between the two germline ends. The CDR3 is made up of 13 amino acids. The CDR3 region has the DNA TGTGCCAGCAGCCTTACGACCATCACTGAAGCTTTCTTT. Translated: CASSLTTITEAFF.

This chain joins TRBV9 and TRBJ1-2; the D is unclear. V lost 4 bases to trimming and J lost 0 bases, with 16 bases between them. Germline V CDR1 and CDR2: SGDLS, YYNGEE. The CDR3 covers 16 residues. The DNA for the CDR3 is TGTGCCAGCAGCCCACCCCGTTACGGAGCTAACTATGGCTACACCTTC. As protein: CASSPPRYGANYGYTF.

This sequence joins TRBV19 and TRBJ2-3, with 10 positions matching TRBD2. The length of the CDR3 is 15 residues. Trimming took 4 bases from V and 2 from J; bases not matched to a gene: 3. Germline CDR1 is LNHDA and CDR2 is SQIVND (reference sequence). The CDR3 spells CASSRGLADTDTQYF. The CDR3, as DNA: TGTGCCAGTAGTAGAGGACTAGCGGACACAGATACGCAGTATTTT.

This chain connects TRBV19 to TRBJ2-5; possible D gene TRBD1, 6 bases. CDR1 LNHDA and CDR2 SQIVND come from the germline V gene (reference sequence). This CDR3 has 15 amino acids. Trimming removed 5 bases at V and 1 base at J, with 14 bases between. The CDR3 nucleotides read TGTGCCAGTAGTCCGGGACAACGCGTCCAAGAGACCCAGTACTTC. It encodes CASSPGQRVQETQYF. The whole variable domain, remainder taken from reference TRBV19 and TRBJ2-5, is DGGITQSPKYLFRKEGQNVTLSCEQNLNHDAMYWYRQDPGQGLRLIYYSQIVNDFQKGDIAEGYSVSREKKESFPLTVTSAQKNPTAFYLCASSPGQRVQETQYFGPGTRLLVL.

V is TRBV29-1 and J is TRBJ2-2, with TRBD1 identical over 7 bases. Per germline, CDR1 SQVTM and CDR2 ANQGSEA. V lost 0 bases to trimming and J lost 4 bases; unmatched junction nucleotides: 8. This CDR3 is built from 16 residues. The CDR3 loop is CSVEDRQGRGTGELFF. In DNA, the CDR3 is TGCAGCGTTGAAGACCGACAGGGTCGGGGCACCGGGGAGCTGTTTTTT.

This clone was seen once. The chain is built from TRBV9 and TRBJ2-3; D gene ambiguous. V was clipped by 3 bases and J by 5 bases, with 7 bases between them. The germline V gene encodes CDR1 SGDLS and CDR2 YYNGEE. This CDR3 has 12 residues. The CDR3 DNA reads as TGTGCCAGCAGCGGCTTCGGAGATACGCAGTATTTT. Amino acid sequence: CASSGFGDTQYF. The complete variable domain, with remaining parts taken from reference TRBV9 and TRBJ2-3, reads DSGVTQTPKHLITATGQRVTLRCSPRSGDLSVYWYQQSLDQGLQFLIQYYNGEERAKGNILERFSAQQFPDLHSELNLSSLELGDSALYFCASSGFGDTQYFGPGTRLTVL.

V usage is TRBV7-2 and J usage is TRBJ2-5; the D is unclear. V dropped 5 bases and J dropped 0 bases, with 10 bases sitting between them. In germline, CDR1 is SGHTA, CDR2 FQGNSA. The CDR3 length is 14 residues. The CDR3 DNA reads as TGTGCCAGCAGCCCCGTAGTGTACCAAGAGACCCAGTACTTC. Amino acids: CASSPVVYQETQYF.

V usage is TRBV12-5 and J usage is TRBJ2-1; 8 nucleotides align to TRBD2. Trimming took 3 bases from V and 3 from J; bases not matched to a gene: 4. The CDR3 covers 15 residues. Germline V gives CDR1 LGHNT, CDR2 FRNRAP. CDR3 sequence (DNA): TGTGCTAGTGGTTTTGCTAGCGGGTACTACAATGAGCAGTTCTTC. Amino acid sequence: CASGFASGYYNEQFF.

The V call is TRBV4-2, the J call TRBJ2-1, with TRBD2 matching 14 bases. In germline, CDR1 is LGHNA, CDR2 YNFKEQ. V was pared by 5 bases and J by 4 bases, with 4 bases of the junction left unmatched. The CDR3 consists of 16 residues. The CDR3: CASSSRLAGGYNEQFF. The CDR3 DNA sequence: TGTGCCAGCAGCTCCCGACTAGCGGGAGGGTACAATGAGCAGTTCTTC.

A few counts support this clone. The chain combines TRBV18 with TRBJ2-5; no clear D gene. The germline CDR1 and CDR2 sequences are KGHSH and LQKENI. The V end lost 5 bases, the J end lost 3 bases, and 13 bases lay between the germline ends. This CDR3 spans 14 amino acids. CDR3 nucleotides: TGTGCCAGCTCATCGGCCGGGTTTGAAGAGACCCAGTACTTC. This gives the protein CASSSAGFEETQYF.

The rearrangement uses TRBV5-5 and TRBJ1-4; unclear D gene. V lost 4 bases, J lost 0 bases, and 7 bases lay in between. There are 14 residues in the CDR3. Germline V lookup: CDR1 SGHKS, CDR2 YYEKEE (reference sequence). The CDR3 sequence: CASSDFATNEKLFF. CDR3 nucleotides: TGTGCCAGCAGCGACTTCGCAACTAATGAAAAACTGTTTTTT.

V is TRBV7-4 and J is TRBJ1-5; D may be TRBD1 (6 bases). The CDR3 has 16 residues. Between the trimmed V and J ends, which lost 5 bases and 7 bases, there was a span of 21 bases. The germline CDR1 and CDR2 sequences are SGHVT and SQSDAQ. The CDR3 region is CASSLGGAGLKQPQHF. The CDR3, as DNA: TGTGCCAGCAGCCTCGGGGGGGCAGGGCTAAAACAGCCCCAGCATTTT.

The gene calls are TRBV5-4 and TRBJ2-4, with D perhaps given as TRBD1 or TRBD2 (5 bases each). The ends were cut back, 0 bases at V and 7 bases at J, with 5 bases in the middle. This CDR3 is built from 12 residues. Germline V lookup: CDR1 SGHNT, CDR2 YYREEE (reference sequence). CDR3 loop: CASSLGGNIQYF. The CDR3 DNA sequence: TGTGCCAGCAGCTTGGGGGGGAACATTCAGTACTTC.

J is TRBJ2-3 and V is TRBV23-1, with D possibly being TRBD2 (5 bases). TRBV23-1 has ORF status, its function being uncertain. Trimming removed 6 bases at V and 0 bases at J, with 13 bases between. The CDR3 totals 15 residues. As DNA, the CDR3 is TGCGCCAGCAGGTACCCCCGGGGTAGCACAGATACGCAGTATTTT. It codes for CASRYPRGSTDTQYF.

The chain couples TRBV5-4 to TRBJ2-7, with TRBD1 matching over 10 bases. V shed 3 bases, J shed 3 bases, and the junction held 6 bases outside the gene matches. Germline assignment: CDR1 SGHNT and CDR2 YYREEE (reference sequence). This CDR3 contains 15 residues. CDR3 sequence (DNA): TGTGCCAGCAGCTACGGACAGGGGGGTTTCTACGAGCAGTACTTC. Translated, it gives CASSYGQGGFYEQYF. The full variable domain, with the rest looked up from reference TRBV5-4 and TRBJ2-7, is ETGVTQSPTHLIKTRGQQVTLRCSSQSGHNTVSWYQQALGQGPQFIFQYYREEENGRGNFPPRFSGLQFPNYSSELNVNALELDDSALYLCASSYGQGGFYEQYFGPGTRLTVT.